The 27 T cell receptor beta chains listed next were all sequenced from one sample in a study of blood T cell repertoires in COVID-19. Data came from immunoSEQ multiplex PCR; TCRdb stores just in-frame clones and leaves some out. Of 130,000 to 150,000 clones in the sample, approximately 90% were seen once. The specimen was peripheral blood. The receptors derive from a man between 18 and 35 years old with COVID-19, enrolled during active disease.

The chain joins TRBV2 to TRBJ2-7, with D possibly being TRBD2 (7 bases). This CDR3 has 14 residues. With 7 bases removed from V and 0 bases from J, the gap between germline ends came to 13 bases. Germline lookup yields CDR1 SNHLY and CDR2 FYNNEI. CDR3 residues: CASTRGGSSYEQYF. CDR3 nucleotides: TGTGCCAGCACCCGCGGGGGCAGCTCCTACGAGCAGTACTTC.

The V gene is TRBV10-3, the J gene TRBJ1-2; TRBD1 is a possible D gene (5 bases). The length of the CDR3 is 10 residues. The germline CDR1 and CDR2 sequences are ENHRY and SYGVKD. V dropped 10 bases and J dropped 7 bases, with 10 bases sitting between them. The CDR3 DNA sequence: TGTGCCACCCTGGGACTTGGCTACACCTTC. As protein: CATLGLGYTF.

CDR3 sequence (DNA): TGTGCCAGCAGCTTAGAGGGACAGGGGTTACGGACCGGGGAGCTGTTTTTT. Translated, it gives CASSLEGQGLRTGELFF. The J gene is TRBJ2-2, the V gene TRBV7-3; TRBD1 matches 10 bases. The CDR3 consists of 17 residues. Trimming cost V 2 bases and J 5 bases; bases outside gene matches: 8. The germline CDR1 and CDR2 sequences are SGHTA and FQGTGA.

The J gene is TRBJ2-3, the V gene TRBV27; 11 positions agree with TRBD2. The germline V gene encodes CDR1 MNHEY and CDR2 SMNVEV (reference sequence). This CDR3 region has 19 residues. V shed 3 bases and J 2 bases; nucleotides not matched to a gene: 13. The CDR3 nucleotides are TGTGCCAGCAGTTTTATGGTGACTAGCGGGATTCGTTTCACAGATACGCAGTATTTT. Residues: CASSFMVTSGIRFTDTQYF.

The CDR3 nucleotides are TGCGCCAGCAGCCGCCTACAGGGACAGGACACCGGGGAGCTGTTTTTT. It encodes CASSRLQGQDTGELFF. The chain couples TRBV4-1 to TRBJ2-2, with 8 bases that match TRBD1. CDR3 size: 16 residues. V shed 4 bases and J 3 bases; nucleotides not matched to a gene: 7. Germline V gene sequence: CDR1 MGHRA, CDR2 YSYEKL.

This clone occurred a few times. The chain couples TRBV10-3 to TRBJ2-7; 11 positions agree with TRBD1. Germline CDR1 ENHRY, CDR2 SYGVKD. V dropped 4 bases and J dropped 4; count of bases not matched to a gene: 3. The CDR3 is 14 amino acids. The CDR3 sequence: CAISGRDRGYEQYF. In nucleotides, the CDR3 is TGTGCCATCAGTGGAAGGGACAGGGGGTACGAGCAGTACTTC.

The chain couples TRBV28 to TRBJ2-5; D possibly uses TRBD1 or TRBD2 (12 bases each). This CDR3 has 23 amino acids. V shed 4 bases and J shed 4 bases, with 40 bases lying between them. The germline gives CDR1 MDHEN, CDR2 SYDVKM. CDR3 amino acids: CASSSTGTGGAPLAGGGSETQYF. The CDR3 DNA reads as TGTGCCAGCAGTTCAACCGGGACAGGGGGCGCTCCCCTAGCGGGAGGGGGTTCAGAGACCCAGTACTTC.

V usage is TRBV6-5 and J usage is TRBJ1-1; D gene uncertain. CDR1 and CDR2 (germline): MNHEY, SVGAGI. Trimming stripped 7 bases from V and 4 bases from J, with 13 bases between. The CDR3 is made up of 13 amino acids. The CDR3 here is CASTPARSTEAFF. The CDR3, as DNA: TGTGCCAGCACCCCTGCCAGGTCCACTGAAGCTTTCTTT.

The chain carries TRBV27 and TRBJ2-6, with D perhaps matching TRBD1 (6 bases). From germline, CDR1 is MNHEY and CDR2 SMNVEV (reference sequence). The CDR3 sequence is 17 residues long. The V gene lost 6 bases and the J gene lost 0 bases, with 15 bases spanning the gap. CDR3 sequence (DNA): TGTGCCAGCAGCCGACAGGAGCCCGGCTCTGGGGCCAACGTCCTGACTTTC. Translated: CASSRQEPGSGANVLTF.

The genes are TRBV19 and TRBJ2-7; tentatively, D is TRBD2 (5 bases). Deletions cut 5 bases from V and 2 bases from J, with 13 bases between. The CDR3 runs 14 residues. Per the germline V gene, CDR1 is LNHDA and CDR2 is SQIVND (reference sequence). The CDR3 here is CASSQALGAYEQYF. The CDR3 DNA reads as TGTGCCAGTAGTCAGGCATTGGGAGCCTACGAGCAGTACTTC.

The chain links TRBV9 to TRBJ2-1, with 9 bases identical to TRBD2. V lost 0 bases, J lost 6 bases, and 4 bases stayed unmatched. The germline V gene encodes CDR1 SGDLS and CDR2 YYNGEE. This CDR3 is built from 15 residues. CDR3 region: CASSVGGRAANEQFF. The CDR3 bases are TGTGCCAGCAGCGTAGGCGGGAGGGCCGCCAATGAGCAGTTCTTC. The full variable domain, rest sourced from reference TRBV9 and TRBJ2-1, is DSGVTQTPKHLITATGQRVTLRCSPRSGDLSVYWYQQSLDQGLQFLIQYYNGEERAKGNILERFSAQQFPDLHSELNLSSLELGDSALYFCASSVGGRAANEQFFGPGTRLTVL.

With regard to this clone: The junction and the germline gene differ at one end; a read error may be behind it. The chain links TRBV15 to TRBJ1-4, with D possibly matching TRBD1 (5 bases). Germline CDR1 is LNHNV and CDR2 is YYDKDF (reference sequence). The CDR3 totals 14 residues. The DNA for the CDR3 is TGTGCCACCAGCAGAGGGGGCGAAGATGAAAAACTGCTTTTT. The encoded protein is CATSRGGEDEKLLF.

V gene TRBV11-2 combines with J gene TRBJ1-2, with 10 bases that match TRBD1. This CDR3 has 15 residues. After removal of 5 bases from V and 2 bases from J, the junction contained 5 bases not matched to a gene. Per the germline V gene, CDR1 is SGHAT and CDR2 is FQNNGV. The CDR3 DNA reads TGTGCCAGCAGCCTCGACAGGGGGCTCAACTATGGCTACACCTTC. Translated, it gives CASSLDRGLNYGYTF. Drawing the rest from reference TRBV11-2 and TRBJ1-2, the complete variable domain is EAGVAQSPRYKIIEKRQSVAFWCNPISGHATLYWYQQILGQGPKLLIQFQNNGVVDDSQLPKDRFSAERLKGVDSTLKIQPAKLEDSAVYLCASSLDRGLNYGYTFGSGTRLTVV.

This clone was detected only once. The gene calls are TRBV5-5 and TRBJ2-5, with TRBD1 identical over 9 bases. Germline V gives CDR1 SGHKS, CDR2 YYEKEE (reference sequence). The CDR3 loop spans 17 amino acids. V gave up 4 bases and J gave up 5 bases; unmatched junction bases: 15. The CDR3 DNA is TGTGCCAGCAGCCCCTTCCGAGTACAGGGGGCGCGGGAGACCCAGTACTTC. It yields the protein CASSPFRVQGARETQYF.

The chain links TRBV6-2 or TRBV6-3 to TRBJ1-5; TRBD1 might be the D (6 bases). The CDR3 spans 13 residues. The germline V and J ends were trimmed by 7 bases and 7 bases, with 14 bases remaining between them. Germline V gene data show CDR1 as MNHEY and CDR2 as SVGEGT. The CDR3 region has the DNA TGTGCCAGCACCCCGGGAGGGGGGCAGCCCCAGCATTTT. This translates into CASTPGGGQPQHF.

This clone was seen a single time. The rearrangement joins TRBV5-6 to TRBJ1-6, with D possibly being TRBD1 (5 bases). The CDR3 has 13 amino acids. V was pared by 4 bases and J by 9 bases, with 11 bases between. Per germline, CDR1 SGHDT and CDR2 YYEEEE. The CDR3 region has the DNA TGTGCCAGCAGCCCCGGGGGAACTTCACCCCTCCACTTT. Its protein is CASSPGGTSPLHF. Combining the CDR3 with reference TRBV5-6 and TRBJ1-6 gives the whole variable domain DAGVTQSPTHLIKTRGQQVTLRCSPKSGHDTVSWYQQALGQGPQFIFQYYEEEERQRGNFPDRFSGHQFPNYSSELNVNALLLGDSALYLCASSPGGTSPLHFGNGTRLTVT.

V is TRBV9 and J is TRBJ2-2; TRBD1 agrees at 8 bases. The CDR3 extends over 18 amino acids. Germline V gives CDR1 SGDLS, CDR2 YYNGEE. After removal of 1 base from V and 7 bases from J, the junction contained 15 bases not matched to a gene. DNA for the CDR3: TGTGCCAGCAGCGTATCCGTCGGAAGGTCAGGGGGCTACGGGGAGCTGTTTTTT. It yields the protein CASSVSVGRSGGYGELFF.

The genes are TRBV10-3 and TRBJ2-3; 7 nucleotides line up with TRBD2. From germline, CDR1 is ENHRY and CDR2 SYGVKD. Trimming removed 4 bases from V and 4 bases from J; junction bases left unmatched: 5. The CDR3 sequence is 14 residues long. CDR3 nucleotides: TGTGCCATCAGTGTTAGCGGGCCCCCAGATACGCAGTATTTT. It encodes CAISVSGPPDTQYF.

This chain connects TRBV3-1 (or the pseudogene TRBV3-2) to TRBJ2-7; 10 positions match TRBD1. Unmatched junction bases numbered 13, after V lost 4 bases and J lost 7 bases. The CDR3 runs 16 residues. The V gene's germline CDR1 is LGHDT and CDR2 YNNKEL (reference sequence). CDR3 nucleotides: TGTGCCAGCAGCCTTACCCCGGGACAGGGGAGAGTGGAGCAGTACTTC. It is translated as CASSLTPGQGRVEQYF.

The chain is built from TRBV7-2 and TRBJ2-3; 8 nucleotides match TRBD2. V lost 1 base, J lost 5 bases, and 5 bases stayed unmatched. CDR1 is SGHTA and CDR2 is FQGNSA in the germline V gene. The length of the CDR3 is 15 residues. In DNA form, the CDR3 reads TGTGCCAGCAGCTTAGGACTAGCGAGGGAAGATACGCAGTATTTT. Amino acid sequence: CASSLGLAREDTQYF.

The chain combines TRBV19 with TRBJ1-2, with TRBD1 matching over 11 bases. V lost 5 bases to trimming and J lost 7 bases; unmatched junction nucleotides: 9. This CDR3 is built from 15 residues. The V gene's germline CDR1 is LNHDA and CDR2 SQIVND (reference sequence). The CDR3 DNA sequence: TGTGCCAGTAGTTCCCAAGGACAGGGGGCGTTTGGCTACACCTTC. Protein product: CASSSQGQGAFGYTF.

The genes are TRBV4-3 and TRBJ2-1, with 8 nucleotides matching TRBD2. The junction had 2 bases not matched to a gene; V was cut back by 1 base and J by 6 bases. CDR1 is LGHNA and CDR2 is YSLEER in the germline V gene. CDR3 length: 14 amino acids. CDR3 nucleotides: TGCGCCAGCAGCCAAGCACTAGCGGTCAATGAGCAGTTCTTC. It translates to CASSQALAVNEQFF.

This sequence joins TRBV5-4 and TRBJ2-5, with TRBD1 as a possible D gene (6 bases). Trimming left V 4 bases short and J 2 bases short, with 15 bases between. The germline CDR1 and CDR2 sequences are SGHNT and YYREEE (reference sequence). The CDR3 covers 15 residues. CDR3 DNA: TGTGCCAGCAGCCATGGACAGACGGGGCAAGAGACCCAGTACTTC. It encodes CASSHGQTGQETQYF.

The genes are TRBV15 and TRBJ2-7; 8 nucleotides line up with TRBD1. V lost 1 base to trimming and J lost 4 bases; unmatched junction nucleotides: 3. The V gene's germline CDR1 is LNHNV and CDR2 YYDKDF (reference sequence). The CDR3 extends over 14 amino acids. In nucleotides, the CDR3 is TGTGCCACCAGCAGAGCTCAGGGGGCATACGAGCAGTACTTC. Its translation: CATSRAQGAYEQYF. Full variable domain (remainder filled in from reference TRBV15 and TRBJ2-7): DAMVIQNPRYQVTQFGKPVTLSCSQTLNHNVMYWYQQKSSQAPKLLFHYYDKDFNNEADTPDNFQSRRPNTSFCFLDIRSPGLGDTAMYLCATSRAQGAYEQYFGPGTRLTVT.

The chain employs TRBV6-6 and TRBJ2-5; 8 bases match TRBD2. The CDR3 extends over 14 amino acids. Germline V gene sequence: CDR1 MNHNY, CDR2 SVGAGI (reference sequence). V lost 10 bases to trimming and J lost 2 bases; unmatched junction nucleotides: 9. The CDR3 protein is CATTRTSRQETQYF. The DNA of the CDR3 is TGTGCCACCACCAGGACTAGCCGACAAGAGACCCAGTACTTC.

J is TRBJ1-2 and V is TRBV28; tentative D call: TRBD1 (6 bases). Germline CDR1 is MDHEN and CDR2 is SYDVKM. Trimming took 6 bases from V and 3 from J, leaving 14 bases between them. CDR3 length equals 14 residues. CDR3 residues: CASRTGRVYYGYTF. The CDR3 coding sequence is TGTGCCAGCAGAACAGGGCGCGTTTACTATGGCTACACCTTC.

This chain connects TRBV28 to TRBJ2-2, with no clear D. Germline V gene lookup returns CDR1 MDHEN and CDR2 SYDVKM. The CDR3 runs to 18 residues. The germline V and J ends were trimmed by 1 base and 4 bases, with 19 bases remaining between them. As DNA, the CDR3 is TGTGCCAGCAGTTTATCAAGTGGTTTTAGAGAAACCACCGGGGAGCTGTTTTTT. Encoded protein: CASSLSSGFRETTGELFF.